This passage covers 13 T cell receptor beta chains from one sample sequenced in a study of CD8 T cells in Susac syndrome. RNA in amounts of roughly 0.5 to 1 ug was reverse transcribed with random hexamers. TCRdb fed the immunoSEQ multiplex PCR reads into MiXCR, producing one record per CDR3 protein. The profile shows about 160,000 distinct CDR3 sequences, around 93% of them singletons. The material sequenced was CD4+ T cells from PBMCs. The receptors were sampled from a human donor in good health.

This sequence joins TRBV18 and TRBJ2-7; 8 bases map to TRBD1. The germline gives CDR1 KGHSH, CDR2 LQKENI. The CDR3 has 15 residues. V gave up 2 bases and J gave up 3 bases; unmatched junction bases: 6. In DNA form, the CDR3 reads TGTGCCAGCTCACCAAGGGGACAGGTGCACTACGAGCAGTACTTC. The encoded protein is CASSPRGQVHYEQYF.

The chain carries TRBV9 and TRBJ2-5; 13 positions agree with TRBD2. The germline CDR1 and CDR2 sequences are SGDLS and YYNGEE. The CDR3 is 16 residues long. V dropped 2 bases and J dropped 5; count of bases not matched to a gene: 6. In nucleotides, the CDR3 is TGTGCCAGCAGCGTCGGACTAGCGGGGGTTGCGGAGACCCAGTACTTC. Translating gives CASSVGLAGVAETQYF.

The genes are TRBV5-1 and TRBJ2-3, with D uncertain. The CDR3 is 14 amino acids. CDR1 SGHRS and CDR2 YFSETQ come from the germline V gene. V was pared by 6 bases and J by 5 bases, with 16 bases between. CDR3 region: CASTEVPGIDTQYF. CDR3 DNA sequence: TGCGCCAGCACCGAAGTACCCGGAATAGATACGCAGTATTTT.

The rearrangement joins TRBV4-1 to TRBJ1-2; D remains ambiguous. Germline CDR1 is MGHRA and CDR2 is YSYEKL. The V gene lost 4 bases and the J gene lost 1 base, with 7 bases spanning the gap. CDR3 length: 13 residues. CDR3 sequence (DNA): TGCGCCAGCAGCCCCTACATTAACTATGGCTACACCTTC. This sequence encodes CASSPYINYGYTF.

This clonotype has only one observation. The V and J genes are TRBV6-4 and TRBJ2-3; possible D gene TRBD1, 7 bases. Germline CDR1 MRHNA, CDR2 SNTAGT. The CDR3 consists of 15 residues. Deletions cut 2 bases from V and 6 bases from J, with 15 bases between. The DNA for the CDR3 is TGTGCCAGCAGTGACCAGGAGGGGGCATGGGATACGCAGTATTTT. It yields the protein CASSDQEGAWDTQYF.

This clonotype has a single count. The CDR3 protein is CASSPTGMAFF. The DNA for the CDR3 is TGTGCCAGCAGCCCTACAGGTATGGCTTTCTTT. V gene TRBV2 combines with J gene TRBJ1-1; possibly TRBD1 for D (5 bases). The germline V and J ends were trimmed by 6 bases and 11 bases, with 13 bases remaining between them. Germline V gene data show CDR1 as SNHLY and CDR2 as FYNNEI. This CDR3 spans 11 amino acids.

The V and J genes are TRBV5-1 and TRBJ2-2, with D unclear. The V end was cut by 4 bases, the J end by 4 bases, with 11 bases between. From germline, CDR1 is SGHRS and CDR2 YFSETQ. The CDR3 is made up of 14 amino acids. The CDR3 spells CASSRLRVTGELFF. CDR3 sequence (DNA): TGCGCCAGCAGCCGTCTGAGAGTCACCGGGGAGCTGTTTTTT.

The V call is TRBV6-6, the J call TRBJ1-5; D remains unclear. Germline loops: CDR1 MNHNY, CDR2 SVGAGI (reference sequence). V was clipped by 7 bases and J by 6 bases, with 16 bases between them. The CDR3 is 14 amino acids. The CDR3 protein is CASTSTPRGQPQHF. The CDR3, as DNA: TGTGCCAGCACCAGTACCCCCCGTGGTCAGCCCCAGCATTTT.

The gene calls are TRBV18 and TRBJ1-6, with D unresolved. The germline V and J ends were trimmed by 2 bases and 7 bases, with 12 bases remaining between them. Per the germline V gene, CDR1 is KGHSH and CDR2 is LQKENI. This CDR3 region has 15 residues. CDR3 region: CASSPSNGENSPLHF. The CDR3 region has the DNA TGTGCCAGCTCACCATCCAACGGCGAGAATTCACCCCTCCACTTT.

The count of this clonotype is one. The rearrangement uses TRBV6-1 and TRBJ1-2, with D perhaps TRBD1 (6 bases). V lost 1 base and J lost 8, with 14 bases in between. There are 14 residues in the CDR3. Germline loops: CDR1 MNHNS, CDR2 SASEGT. CDR3 amino acids: CASSEDAGAGGYTF. The CDR3 DNA follows: TGTGCCAGCAGTGAAGATGCGGGGGCGGGGGGCTACACCTTC.

This sequence joins TRBV9 and TRBJ2-5; 9 bases match TRBD2. Trimming took 3 bases from V and 4 from J; bases not matched to a gene: 4. Germline CDR1 reads SGDLS; CDR2 reads YYNGEE. The CDR3 spans 14 residues. CDR3: CASSAAGGGETQYF. In nucleotides, the CDR3 is TGTGCCAGCAGCGCCGCGGGGGGGGGAGAGACCCAGTACTTC.

The rearrangement links TRBV5-4 to TRBJ2-3; D not certain. V was trimmed by 0 bases and J by 2 bases, leaving 10 bases between them. Germline CDR1 reads SGHNT; CDR2 reads YYREEE (reference sequence). The CDR3 is 15 residues long. Here the CDR3 DNA reads TGTGCCAGCAGCTTGGGGGCAGCCAACACAGATACGCAGTATTTT. Translating gives CASSLGAANTDTQYF.

This chain connects TRBV11-2 to TRBJ2-5; D uncertain. Germline CDR1 reads SGHAT; CDR2 reads FQNNGV. The CDR3 runs 13 residues. Trimming shortened V by 5 bases and J by 1 base, and 8 bases separated the two germline ends. The CDR3 here is CASSPDPQETQYF. The CDR3 DNA reads as TGTGCCAGCAGCCCCGACCCCCAAGAGACCCAGTACTTC.